One and the same sample provided the 30 T cell receptor beta chains below, sequenced in a study of CD8 T cells in Susac syndrome. Reverse transcription of about 0.45 to 1 ug RNA was carried out with random hexamers. TCRdb ran MiXCR on the immunoSEQ multiplex PCR reads and lists one entry per CDR3 protein. The sample consists of fewer than 150,000 distinct CDR3 sequences, about 95% of them appearing once. Material: CD4+ T cells from PBMCs. Source of these receptors: a human donor in good health.

The chain carries TRBV5-6 and TRBJ2-1; 7 bases are a match to TRBD2. Germline CDR1 SGHDT, CDR2 YYEEEE. V lost 4 bases and J lost 0; bases outside the gene matches: 16. The CDR3 is 19 amino acids. The CDR3 region is CASSPQGSGSLYSYNEQFF. CDR3 coding DNA: TGTGCCAGCAGCCCCCAGGGTAGCGGGTCCCTATACTCCTACAATGAGCAGTTCTTC. The complete variable domain, with remaining parts taken from reference TRBV5-6 and TRBJ2-1, reads DAGVTQSPTHLIKTRGQQVTLRCSPKSGHDTVSWYQQALGQGPQFIFQYYEEEERQRGNFPDRFSGHQFPNYSSELNVNALLLGDSALYLCASSPQGSGSLYSYNEQFFGPGTRLTVL.

The chain is built from TRBV3-1 and TRBJ2-7; TRBD2 agrees at 9 bases. After removal of 0 bases from V and 12 bases from J, the junction contained 9 bases not matched to a gene. CDR1 LGHDT and CDR2 YNNKEL come from the germline V gene (reference sequence). The CDR3 has 14 residues. CDR3 nucleotide sequence: TGTGCCAGCAGCCAAGATCTGCGGGAGGGCACGCTGTACTTC. Residues: CASSQDLREGTLYF.

V usage is TRBV29-1 and J usage is TRBJ2-1; no clear D. The V end lost 5 bases, the J end lost 9 bases, and 11 bases lay between the germline ends. Germline V lookup: CDR1 SQVTM, CDR2 ANQGSEA. The CDR3 consists of 11 residues. This CDR3 reads CSVRPGGEQFF. In DNA form, the CDR3 reads TGCAGCGTTCGACCCGGTGGTGAGCAGTTCTTC.

The V and J genes are TRBV3-1 and TRBJ2-7, with 10 bases lining up with TRBD1. Germline CDR1 LGHDT, CDR2 YNNKEL (reference sequence). J lost 2 bases, V lost 7 bases, and 8 bases had no gene match. This CDR3 is built from 15 residues. DNA of the CDR3: TGTGCCAGCACCCGAGGACAGGGGGGTCCCTACGAGCAGTACTTC. Its protein is CASTRGQGGPYEQYF.

This chain joins TRBV7-2 and TRBJ2-6; D remains unclear. V was pared by 3 bases and J by 4 bases, with 7 bases between. The CDR3 runs to 14 residues. Germline V gives CDR1 SGHTA, CDR2 FQGNSA. CDR3 sequence reads: CASSFPSGANVLTF. CDR3 in DNA: TGTGCCAGCAGCTTTCCTTCCGGGGCCAACGTCCTGACTTTC.

The V and J genes are TRBV24-1 and TRBJ2-7, with TRBD2 matching over 7 bases. The CDR3 is 16 amino acids. CDR1 KGHDR and CDR2 SFDVKD come from the germline V gene. Trimming removed 5 bases from V and 3 bases from J; junction bases left unmatched: 12. CDR3 DNA: TGTGCCACCAGTGCCCAGGGAGGAGCGGGGATCTACGAGCAGTACTTC. Residues: CATSAQGGAGIYEQYF.

The rearrangement links TRBV7-9 to TRBJ2-1; 7 bases are a match to TRBD2. This CDR3 comprises 15 residues. V dropped 3 bases and J dropped 4; count of bases not matched to a gene: 6. Per the germline V gene, CDR1 is SEHNR and CDR2 is FQNEAQ (reference sequence). The chain's CDR3 is CASSFQGLPYNEQFF. Here the CDR3 DNA reads TGTGCCAGCAGCTTCCAGGGACTACCTTACAATGAGCAGTTCTTC. Supplemented by reference TRBV7-9 and TRBJ2-1, the full variable domain reads DTGVSQNPRHKITKRGQNVTFRCDPISEHNRLYWYRQTLGQGPEFLTYFQNEAQLEKSRLLSDRFSAERPKGSFSTLEIQRTEQGDSAMYLCASSFQGLPYNEQFFGPGTRLTVL.

V usage is TRBV3-1 and J usage is TRBJ2-7; 7 positions agree with TRBD1. Germline loops: CDR1 LGHDT, CDR2 YNNKEL (reference sequence). The CDR3 is 15 amino acids. With V trimmed by 3 bases and J by 5 bases, 10 bases remained unmatched. CDR3 sequence reads: CASSHVRGRLNEQYF. The CDR3 region has the DNA TGTGCCAGCAGCCACGTGAGGGGGCGGCTCAACGAGCAGTACTTC.

CDR3 in amino acids: CSVESSSYEQYF. In nucleotides, the CDR3 is TGCAGCGTTGAATCTAGCTCCTACGAGCAGTACTTC. This chain joins TRBV29-1 and TRBJ2-7; no definite D call. CDR1 is SQVTM, CDR2 ANQGSEA, per germline. The CDR3 spans 12 residues. The V gene lost 2 bases and the J gene lost 0 bases, with 5 bases spanning the gap.

The V call is TRBV4-1, the J call TRBJ1-1; D is perhaps TRBD1 (6 bases). The CDR3 is 14 residues long. CDR1 MGHRA and CDR2 YSYEKL come from the germline V gene. Trimming shortened V by 4 bases and J by 1 base, and 10 bases separated the two germline ends. The CDR3 sequence is CASSPGQPNTEAFF. CDR3 nucleotide sequence: TGCGCCAGCAGCCCAGGACAGCCGAACACTGAAGCTTTCTTT.

The rearrangement uses TRBV2 and TRBJ2-4; no firm D call. V was shortened by 6 bases and J by 9 bases, with 18 bases between the two germline ends. The CDR3 is 14 amino acids. Per germline, CDR1 SNHLY and CDR2 FYNNEI. The CDR3 loop reads CASRENSNGPIQYF. CDR3 sequence (DNA): TGTGCCAGCAGGGAAAACAGTAACGGGCCCATTCAGTACTTC.

This chain uses TRBV5-1 with TRBJ2-6; D possibly matches TRBD1 or TRBD2 (5 bases each). Germline CDR1 reads SGHRS; CDR2 reads YFSETQ. The CDR3 consists of 14 residues. Trimming took off 7 bases at V and 1 base at J, with 9 bases between the two ends. The DNA of the CDR3 is TGCGCCAGCGTCAGGGAGTCTGGGGCCAACGTCCTGACTTTC. Protein product: CASVRESGANVLTF.

Of note for this clonotype: A junction end diverges from the germline sequence, so it may reflect a read error. V gene TRBV7-7 combines with J gene TRBJ2-1, with D possibly being TRBD1 (5 bases). The CDR3 is 14 residues long. Germline V gene lookup returns CDR1 SSHAT and CDR2 FNYEAQ (reference sequence). The chain's CDR3 is CASSKDTNYNEQFF. CDR3 in DNA: TGTGCTAGCAGCAAGGACACCAACTACAATGAGCAGTTCTTC.

The V and J genes are TRBV27 and TRBJ2-1, with D perhaps TRBD2 (5 bases). V gave up 3 bases and J gave up 10 bases, with 10 bases separating them. The CDR3 is 12 residues long. Looked up from germline, CDR1 is MNHEY and CDR2 is SMNVEV (reference sequence). The CDR3 sequence is CASSLERGEQFF. In DNA form, the CDR3 reads TGTGCCAGCAGTTTGGAAAGAGGGGAGCAGTTCTTC.

The chain recombines TRBV13 with TRBJ2-6, with TRBD1 identical over 8 bases. Trimming at V came to 4 bases and at J to 2 bases, leaving 4 bases not matched to a gene. The germline V gene encodes CDR1 PRHDT and CDR2 FYEKMQ (reference sequence). The CDR3 extends over 16 amino acids. This chain's CDR3 is CASSYDRGTGANVLTF. The CDR3 bases are TGTGCCAGCAGCTATGACAGGGGAACTGGGGCCAACGTCCTGACTTTC.

The V and J genes are TRBV27 and TRBJ2-7; D is unclear. Trimming shortened V by 5 bases and J by 6 bases, and 17 bases separated the two germline ends. CDR3 length: 14 residues. Germline values: CDR1 MNHEY, CDR2 SMNVEV (reference sequence). The CDR3 loop reads CASSPDRVRFEQYF. CDR3 coding DNA: TGTGCCAGCAGTCCTGATCGGGTCCGCTTCGAGCAGTACTTC.

This chain connects TRBV28 to TRBJ2-1; the match to TRBD2 covers 7 bases. Per the germline V gene, CDR1 is MDHEN and CDR2 is SYDVKM. Germline trimming cut 5 bases from V and 9 bases from J; bases unmatched to any gene: 16. The CDR3 length is 16 residues. The CDR3 loop is CASSPGGGGSVGEQFF. CDR3 nucleotides: TGTGCCAGCAGTCCGGGAGGTGGGGGGTCGGTAGGTGAGCAGTTCTTC.

The rearrangement joins TRBV12-3 or TRBV12-4 to TRBJ1-5, with 12 bases lining up with TRBD1. J lost 7 bases, V lost 6 bases, and 7 bases had no gene match. The CDR3 is 15 residues long. The CDR3 sequence: CASSVGQGAGQPQHF. CDR3 in DNA: TGTGCCAGCAGCGTGGGACAGGGGGCCGGACAGCCCCAGCATTTT.

This chain uses TRBV28 with TRBJ2-7; D is tentatively TRBD1 or TRBD2 (6 bases each). V dropped 6 bases and J dropped 7 bases, with 19 bases sitting between them. Germline assignment: CDR1 MDHEN and CDR2 SYDVKM. The CDR3 extends over 14 amino acids. Written as DNA, the CDR3 is TGTGCCAGCAGCTCCAAGGGGGGACGGTTGGAGCAGTACTTC. Encoded protein: CASSSKGGRLEQYF.

The chain uses TRBV6-5 and TRBJ2-3; no definite D call. The CDR3 totals 12 residues. V dropped 4 bases and J dropped 3 bases, with 5 bases sitting between them. The germline gives CDR1 MNHEY, CDR2 SVGAGI. CDR3 residues: CASSSPTDTQYF. The CDR3 DNA is TGTGCCAGCAGTTCACCGACAGATACGCAGTATTTT.

The chain is built from TRBV3-1 and TRBJ2-2; 7 bases map to TRBD1. The CDR3 is 16 amino acids. V lost 0 bases and J lost 6; bases outside the gene matches: 7. The germline CDR1 and CDR2 sequences are LGHDT and YNNKEL (reference sequence). The CDR3 spells CASSQDPGGLAGELFF. CDR3 bases: TGTGCCAGCAGCCAAGATCCAGGGGGATTAGCCGGGGAGCTGTTTTTT.

V gene TRBV12-3 or TRBV12-4 combines with J gene TRBJ2-3, with D possibly TRBD2 on 5 matching bases. V was clipped by 5 bases and J by 1 base, with 13 bases between them. This CDR3 contains 15 residues. The CDR3 sequence: CASSPEGGGTDTQYF. In nucleotides, the CDR3 is TGTGCCAGCAGTCCGGAAGGAGGAGGCACAGATACGCAGTATTTT.

V is TRBV9 and J is TRBJ2-5; 9 bases are a match to TRBD2. J was trimmed by 4 bases and V by 4 bases; bases with no gene match: 2. Germline V gene data show CDR1 as SGDLS and CDR2 as YYNGEE. The CDR3 has 13 residues. The CDR3 sequence is CASSTSGRETQYF. CDR3 DNA: TGTGCCAGCAGCACTAGCGGGCGAGAGACCCAGTACTTC.

This chain links TRBV18 with TRBJ1-2, with D perhaps TRBD1 (5 bases). V dropped 3 bases and J dropped 6 bases, with 23 bases sitting between them. The germline CDR1 and CDR2 sequences are KGHSH and LQKENI. This CDR3 has 17 residues. CDR3 in amino acids: CASSPSQVSLGGDGYTF. The CDR3 DNA follows: TGTGCCAGCTCACCGTCACAGGTCTCTCTAGGAGGGGATGGCTACACCTTC. Together with reference TRBV18 and TRBJ1-2, the CDR3 gives the full variable domain: NAGVMQNPRHLVRRRGQEARLRCSPMKGHSHVYWYRQLPEEGLKFMVYLQKENIIDESGMPKERFSAEFPKEGPSILRIQQVVRGDSAAYFCASSPSQVSLGGDGYTFGSGTRLTVV.

CDR3 nucleotide sequence: TGTGCCAGCTCCGGTGACCGTAGCAATCAGCCCCAGCATTTT. Translation: CASSGDRSNQPQHF. J is TRBJ1-5 and V is TRBV12-3 or TRBV12-4, with D unclear. Trimming stripped 8 bases from V and 0 bases from J, with 11 bases between. The CDR3 runs 14 residues.

The chain is built from TRBV5-4 and TRBJ1-4, with TRBD1 identical over 8 bases. Trimming took 0 bases from V and 8 from J; bases not matched to a gene: 6. Germline CDR1 reads SGHNT; CDR2 reads YYREEE (reference sequence). This CDR3 spans 15 amino acids. CDR3 residues: CASSLALGQEEKLFF. CDR3 DNA: TGTGCCAGCAGCTTGGCGCTGGGACAGGAGGAAAAACTGTTTTTT.

The chain uses TRBV7-9 and TRBJ2-4; the D is unclear. V lost 5 bases to trimming and J lost 7 bases, with 15 bases between them. This CDR3 region has 14 residues. Germline assignment: CDR1 SEHNR and CDR2 FQNEAQ (reference sequence). As DNA, the CDR3 is TGTGCCAGCAGCCTAGTAGTGGCTCGGAACATTCAGTACTTC. Its translation: CASSLVVARNIQYF.

This chain connects TRBV9 to TRBJ2-3; D gene uncertain. The V gene's germline CDR1 is SGDLS and CDR2 YYNGEE. Trimming shortened V by 0 bases and J by 2 bases, and 7 bases separated the two germline ends. The CDR3 is 14 residues long. The CDR3 reads CASSVDSDTDTQYF. DNA for the CDR3: TGTGCCAGCAGCGTAGACTCGGACACAGATACGCAGTATTTT.

The V call is TRBV7-9, the J call TRBJ2-5, with D possibly TRBD1 on 6 matching bases. Trimming stripped 3 bases from V and 5 bases from J, with 10 bases between. The CDR3 loop spans 13 amino acids. Germline V gene lookup returns CDR1 SEHNR and CDR2 FQNEAQ (reference sequence). CDR3: CASSLPGEETQYF. The CDR3 DNA follows: TGTGCCAGCAGCTTGCCAGGGGAGGAGACCCAGTACTTC.

This clonotype has only one observation. The V call is TRBV23-1, the J call TRBJ2-5; tentatively, D is TRBD2 (7 bases). TRBV23-1 is an ORF, and what it does is uncertain. The CDR3 covers 15 residues. Trimming removed 0 bases at V and 4 bases at J, with 12 bases between. The CDR3 coding sequence is TGCGCCAGCAGTCAATCGTCGCGGGGGCCAGAGACCCAGTACTTC. This sequence encodes CASSQSSRGPETQYF.